The 18 T cell receptor beta chains in this list originate from one sample, sequenced in a study of tumor and adjacent non-tumor tissue in lung cancer. The template was RNA from unsorted bulk tissue. The library came from three nested PCR rounds adapted from ARM-PCR protocols. TCRdb called the multiplex PCR reads again in MiXCR, with one record for every CDR3 protein. The sample includes fewer than 120,000 distinct CDR3 sequences, under 90% of them seen just once. Sequencing input: lung tumor tissue. These receptors came from a man in his sixties or seventies with non-small cell lung cancer.

The rearrangement links TRBV7-3 to TRBJ2-5, with 9 bases lining up with TRBD2. V trimming: 5 bases; J trimming: 2 bases; junction bases outside the gene matches: 18. This CDR3 contains 19 residues. Germline V gives CDR1 SGHTA, CDR2 FQGTGA. The CDR3 DNA sequence: TGTGCCAGCAGCCTCCAGCGGGGGGACCCCAACAACCCGCAAGAGACCCAGTACTTC. This gives the protein CASSLQRGDPNNPQETQYF.

Comment on this clonotype: One end of the junction varies from germline; a read error may be responsible. This sequence joins TRBV6-2 or TRBV6-3 and TRBJ1-1; D remains unclear. CDR3 length: 13 residues. Germline V gene sequence: CDR1 MNHEY, CDR2 SVGEGT. In DNA form, the CDR3 reads TGTGACAGCAGTGAGACGGTGAACATTGAAGCTTTCTTT. This codes for CDSSETVNIEAFF.

On this clonotype itself: The junction shows a germline mismatch at one end, possibly a read error. The chain has TRBV12-3 or TRBV12-4 and TRBJ1-4; D unclear. The CDR3 totals 11 residues. The CDR3 bases are TGTTCCAGCAGTGCACGGGAAAAACTGTTTTTT. This translates into CSSSAREKLFF.

A word on this clonotype: At one of its ends the junction is not consistent with the germline gene, which may arise from a read error. The chain uses TRBV4-3 and TRBJ2-1; 8 nucleotides align to TRBD2. Germline CDR1 is LGHNA and CDR2 is YSLEER. The CDR3 is made up of 17 amino acids. As DNA, the CDR3 is TGCCCCAGAAGCCAAGACCCAGCGGGAGCTGAATATAATGAGCAATTCTTC. It is translated as CPRSQDPAGAEYNEQFF.

This chain joins TRBV6-2 or TRBV6-3 and TRBJ2-1; a weak D match, TRBD2 (5 bases). Between the trimmed V and J ends, which lost 7 bases and 6 bases, there was a span of 19 bases. CDR1 and CDR2 from the germline V gene are MNHEY and SVGEGT. The CDR3 extends over 15 amino acids. This CDR3 is CASTPGLGNINEQFF. In DNA, the CDR3 is TGTGCCAGCACTCCGGGATTAGGCAATATCAATGAGCAGTTCTTC.

V gene TRBV6-5 combines with J gene TRBJ1-2; D is ambiguous. Germline loops: CDR1 MNHEY, CDR2 SVGAGI. The CDR3 sequence is 14 residues long. This CDR3 reads CVRSYSPPAESYTF. The CDR3 DNA sequence: TGTGTCAGGAGTTACTCCCCCCCCGCGGAAAGCTACACCTTC.

This clonotype has a single count. This chain uses TRBV29-1 with TRBJ1-2; D unresolved. This CDR3 comprises 16 residues. V was trimmed by 5 bases and J by 7 bases, leaving 26 bases between them. Germline CDR1 and CDR2: SQVTM and ANQGSEA. The CDR3 DNA reads TGCAGCGTTCTCGCCTATCAATCCTCGGGAGAAGTTGGCTACACCTTC. This sequence encodes CSVLAYQSSGEVGYTF.

As to this clonotype: The junction departs from the called germline gene at one end, perhaps through a read error. The chain couples TRBV6-2 or TRBV6-3 to TRBJ2-1; D remains unclear. The CDR3 covers 11 residues. Germline V gene sequence: CDR1 MNHEY, CDR2 SVGEGT. Written as DNA, the CDR3 is TGTACCAGCAGTTATATGGTTAGTCAGTTCTTC. This encodes CTSSYMVSQFF.

Points on this clonotype: This may be a read error, as it is one base from a much larger clone. V and J are TRBV5-1 and TRBJ1-1; a possible D gene is TRBD1 (6 bases). CDR3 length: 14 amino acids. Germline V gives CDR1 SGHRS, CDR2 YFSETQ. V was clipped by 3 bases and J by 10 bases, with 19 bases between them. CDR3 loop: CASSSGDKGSGAFF. CDR3 nucleotide sequence: TGCGCCAGCAGCTCGGGGGACAAGGGCTCGGGAGCTTTCTTT.

As regards this clonotype: The junction departs from germline at one end; a sequencing error may be responsible. The rearrangement links TRBV6-1 to TRBJ2-1; the match to TRBD1 covers 7 bases. The CDR3 contains 15 residues. The germline V gene encodes CDR1 MNHNS and CDR2 SASEGT. DNA of the CDR3: TGTACCAGCAGTGACCCGGGACAGCTAAACAATGAGCGGTTCTTC. It codes for CTSSDPGQLNNERFF.

This clonotype was recorded a few times. At one of its ends the junction is not consistent with the germline gene, which may arise from a read error. The V call is TRBV11-3, the J call TRBJ2-1; 13 positions agree with TRBD2. Germline V gene sequence: CDR1 SGHNT, CDR2 YENEEA. The CDR3 totals 17 residues. CDR3 loop: CVSSLLWTSGGYNEQFF. CDR3 sequence (DNA): TGTGTCAGCAGTCTCCTATGGACTAGCGGGGGCTACAATGAGCAGTTCTTC.

Remarks on this clonotype: This CDR3 fails to terminate in the conserved phenylalanine or tryptophan, so it likely reflects a read error. The genes are TRBV29-1 and TRBJ1-1, with 7 bases that match TRBD1. The CDR3 totals 14 residues. Per the germline V gene, CDR1 is SQVTM and CDR2 is ANQGSEA. The chain's CDR3 is CIVEEGAAGTEAFI. The CDR3, as DNA: TGCATCGTTGAAGAGGGGGCTGCTGGCACTGAAGCTTTCATT.

Concerning this clonotype itself: Possible read error: a much larger clone is one base away. The chain uses TRBV11-3 and TRBJ2-1; no firm D call. The CDR3 extends over 13 amino acids. CDR1 and CDR2 from the germline V gene are SGHNT and YENEEA. DNA for the CDR3: TGTGCCATCAGCCCGCGAACGATGGATGAGCAGTTCTTC. As protein: CAISPRTMDEQFF. Drawing the rest from reference TRBV11-3 and TRBJ2-1, the complete variable domain is EAGVVQSPRYKIIEKKQPVAFWCNPISGHNTLYWYLQNLGQGPELLIRYENEEAVDDSQLPKDRFSAERLKGVDSTLKIQPAELGDSAVYLCAISPRTMDEQFFGPGTRLTVL.

This clonotype was seen only once. The conserved phenylalanine or tryptophan is not found at the CDR3 terminus, so this likely reflects a read error. This rearrangement joins TRBV28 to TRBJ2-6; D not resolved. Germline lookup yields CDR1 MDHEN and CDR2 SYDVKM. CDR3 size: 13 residues. CDR3 bases: TGTGACAGCAGTTTTCGGTCCGGCAACGTCCTGACTTAC. It codes for CDSSFRSGNVLTY.

The chain employs TRBV5-6 and TRBJ2-1; TRBD2 agrees at 8 bases. The germline V gene encodes CDR1 SGHDT and CDR2 YYEEEE. With V trimmed by 4 bases and J by 9 bases, 12 bases remained unmatched. This CDR3 region has 15 residues. DNA of the CDR3: TGTGCCAGCAGCCAACGAGTCGAACTAGCGGCTGAGCAGTTCTTC. Translated: CASSQRVELAAEQFF.

As regards this clonotype: The germline gene is not matched at one end of the junction; a read error may be the cause. The gene calls are TRBV6-1 and TRBJ1-2, with TRBD1 matching over 7 bases. Per germline, CDR1 MNHNS and CDR2 SASEGT. This CDR3 has 12 residues. CDR3 nucleotide sequence: TGTGTCAGCAGTGAAATGGACAGGTATAAAACCTTC. It codes for CVSSEMDRYKTF.

With regard to this clonotype: This could be a read error, since a much larger clone is one nucleotide away. CDR3 in amino acids: CASTGTSYEQHF. For the CDR3, the DNA is TGTGCCAGCACAGGGACCTCCTACGAGCAGCACTTC. This chain links TRBV28 with TRBJ2-7; TRBD1 or TRBD2 may be the D gene (5 bases each). CDR3 length equals 12 residues. The V gene's germline CDR1 is MDHEN and CDR2 SYDVKM.

About this clonotype: The CDR3 end shows no conserved phenylalanine or tryptophan, and so a read error is likely. This rearrangement joins TRBV4-2 to TRBJ2-1, with a possible D match to TRBD1 (5 bases). CDR1 and CDR2 from the germline V gene are LGHNA and YNFKEQ. V lost 1 base and J 6 bases, leaving 10 bases between the germline ends. The CDR3 loop spans 14 amino acids. The CDR3 nucleotides are TGTGCCAGCAGCCAAGTTAATCAGGGCAATGAGCAGTTCTTA. It codes for CASSQVNQGNEQFL.